This passage covers 5 T cell receptor beta chains from one sample sequenced in a study of Graves' ophthalmopathy and Graves' hyperthyroidism (dated by TCRdb to between 2017 and 2018). TCRdb lists the instrument as Illumina HiSeq 2000. TCR beta CDR3 regions were amplified from RNA transcripts for repertoire sequencing. HTBI primers and the Qiagen OneStep RT-PCR kit were used in a first-round RT-PCR, which was followed by a second-round multiplex PCR, size selection and purification. Using fastp trimming at Q25 and MiXCR clonotype assembly, TCRdb reanalyzed the public sequencing data and kept in-frame beta chains. Every entry covers one CDR3 protein and lists the most common genes and DNA from its rows. Across this sample there are about 210,000 distinct CDR3 sequences, with about 32% seen only once. Together, the top ten hold approximately 8.2% of the sample. The sequencing input was peripheral blood. All receptors derive from a middle-aged man with Graves' ophthalmopathy. Donor details come from another sample of the same person, matched by shared clones.

Many counts were recorded for this clonotype. The chain joins TRBV12-3 or TRBV12-4 to TRBJ2-7; D possibly uses TRBD1 or TRBD2 (5 bases each). The V gene lost 3 bases and the J gene lost 2 bases, with 8 bases spanning the gap. This CDR3 contains 13 residues. The CDR3 region is CASSLGVPYEQYF. CDR3 sequence (DNA): TGTGCCAGCAGTTTGGGGGTTCCCTACGAGCAGTACTTC.

At least ten counts were recorded for this clonotype. The chain is built from TRBV12-3 or TRBV12-4 and TRBJ1-5, with D unresolved. Trimming left V 1 base short and J 0 bases short, with 7 bases between. The CDR3 covers 15 residues. The CDR3 is CASSLGLSSNQPQHF. The DNA of the CDR3 is TGTGCCAGCAGTTTAGGGCTAAGTAGCAATCAGCCCCAGCATTTT.

This clonotype was seen many times. CDR3 DNA sequence: TGTGCCAGCAGTCACCCCCGGGACTTAAAAGAGCAGTACTTC. This translates into CASSHPRDLKEQYF. The V gene is TRBV28, the J gene TRBJ2-7; possibly TRBD2 for D (6 bases). Germline loops: CDR1 MDHEN, CDR2 SYDVKM. Trimming shortened V by 5 bases and J by 7 bases, and 18 bases separated the two germline ends. The CDR3 is made up of 14 amino acids.

V usage is TRBV11-2 and J usage is TRBJ1-1; TRBD1 might be the D (5 bases). The CDR3 spans 14 residues. V was clipped by 1 base and J by 6 bases, with 12 bases between them. CDR1 and CDR2 from the germline V gene are SGHAT and FQNNGV. The CDR3 protein is CASSLAGPVAEAFF. The CDR3 DNA sequence: TGTGCCAGCAGCTTAGCAGGGCCGGTGGCTGAAGCTTTCTTT. The variable domain in full, with the rest retrieved from reference TRBV11-2 and TRBJ1-1, is EAGVAQSPRYKIIEKRQSVAFWCNPISGHATLYWYQQILGQGPKLLIQFQNNGVVDDSQLPKDRFSAERLKGVDSTLKIQPAKLEDSAVYLCASSLAGPVAEAFFGQGTRLTVV.

Many counts were recorded for this clonotype. The rearrangement links TRBV29-1 to TRBJ1-1; 10 nucleotides agree with TRBD1. Trimming removed 4 bases from V and 4 bases from J; junction bases left unmatched: 15. The length of the CDR3 is 17 residues. Germline V gives CDR1 SQVTM, CDR2 ANQGSEA. CDR3 sequence reads: CSVAPDRGSAKGTEAFF. CDR3 bases: TGCAGCGTTGCCCCGGACAGGGGGTCGGCTAAGGGCACTGAAGCTTTCTTT.